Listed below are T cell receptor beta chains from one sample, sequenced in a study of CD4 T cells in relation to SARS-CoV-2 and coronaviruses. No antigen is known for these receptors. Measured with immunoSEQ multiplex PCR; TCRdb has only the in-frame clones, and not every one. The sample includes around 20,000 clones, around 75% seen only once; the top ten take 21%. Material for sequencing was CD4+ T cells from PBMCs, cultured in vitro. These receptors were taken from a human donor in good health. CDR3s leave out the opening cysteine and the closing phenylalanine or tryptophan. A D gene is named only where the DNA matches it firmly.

CDR3 protein: ASSNSGTAMNSPLH
D gene: TRBD1
J gene: TRBJ1-6
V gene: TRBV6-2/TRBV6-3

CDR3 protein: SASWLADSTDTQY
D gene: .
J gene: TRBJ2-3
V gene: TRBV20-1

CDR3 protein: ASTSGKLPYEQY
D gene: .
J gene: TRBJ2-7
V gene: TRBV2

CDR3 protein: ASRRGGLAGGDTDTQY
D gene: TRBD2
J gene: TRBJ2-3
V gene: TRBV7-3

CDR3 protein: ASSLGTSGSNEKLF
D gene: .
J gene: TRBJ1-4
V gene: TRBV5-1

CDR3 protein: ASSVSGYSGNTIY
D gene: .
J gene: TRBJ1-3
V gene: TRBV9

CDR3 protein: ASSRDVTTDTQY
D gene: .
J gene: TRBJ2-3
V gene: TRBV3-1/TRBV3-2

CDR3 protein: ASSVKIAGALYNEQF
D gene: TRBD2
J gene: TRBJ2-1
V gene: TRBV9

CDR3 protein: ASSSPGLQGGGEAF
D gene: .
J gene: TRBJ1-1
V gene: TRBV5-6

CDR3 protein: AITRPAGEGANVLT
D gene: .
J gene: TRBJ2-6
V gene: TRBV10-3

CDR3 protein: ASSQGKSTYEQY
D gene: .
J gene: TRBJ2-7
V gene: TRBV3-1/TRBV3-2

CDR3 protein: ASTLGEGRAQETQY
D gene: TRBD2
J gene: TRBJ2-5
V gene: TRBV9

CDR3 protein: ASSTSGSPIYNEQF
D gene: .
J gene: TRBJ2-1
V gene: TRBV11-3

CDR3 protein: ASSIEGPYEQY
D gene: .
J gene: TRBJ2-7
V gene: TRBV19

CDR3 protein: ASTVSGNTIY
D gene: .
J gene: TRBJ1-3
V gene: TRBV27

CDR3 protein: ASSPSSGGQQIHYEQY
D gene: TRBD2
J gene: TRBJ2-7
V gene: TRBV5-1

CDR3 protein: ASSLDRVPVTYEQY
D gene: .
J gene: TRBJ2-7
V gene: TRBV5-6

CDR3 protein: ASSIRQGARNTEAF
D gene: TRBD1
J gene: TRBJ1-1
V gene: TRBV19

CDR3 protein: ASSLEESSYNEQF
D gene: .
J gene: TRBJ2-1
V gene: TRBV11-3

CDR3 protein: ASSLTGQERNTIY
D gene: TRBD1
J gene: TRBJ1-3
V gene: TRBV5-5

CDR3 protein: ASGQYNSPLH
D gene: .
J gene: TRBJ1-6
V gene: TRBV10-2

CDR3 protein: ASRRKVQRGSHEQY
D gene: TRBD2
J gene: TRBJ2-7
V gene: TRBV7-2

CDR3 protein: ASSLGGEGAYNEQF
D gene: .
J gene: TRBJ2-1
V gene: TRBV7-9

CDR3 protein: ASSLRGPRNLGQF
D gene: .
J gene: TRBJ2-1
V gene: TRBV7-2

CDR3 protein: ASSSTGAYEQY
D gene: TRBD1
J gene: TRBJ2-7
V gene: TRBV18

CDR3 protein: ASSQDLNQPQH
D gene: .
J gene: TRBJ1-5
V gene: TRBV3-1/TRBV3-2

CDR3 protein: ASRVWWGIGETQY
D gene: .
J gene: TRBJ2-5
V gene: TRBV9

CDR3 protein: ASSPEVGGSYYGYT
D gene: .
J gene: TRBJ1-2
V gene: TRBV7-2

CDR3 protein: ASTPNSYFEAF
D gene: .
J gene: TRBJ1-1
V gene: TRBV12-3/TRBV12-4